Sequencing of this TCR beta chain was carried out in a study of OX40 agonist ivuxolimab in advanced cancers. Study context: Patients were dosed intravenously with ivuxolimab at 0.01 to 10 mg/kg every 2 weeks. Regarding the study as a whole: The expanded peripheral T cells' antigen specificity was not determined. On average, CD8+ T cells had more expanded clones than CD4+.

Collection of blood occurred at baseline, at cycle 4 day 1, and at cycle 7 day 1. About this clone: Its target is unknown.

The repertoire was sequenced with immunoSEQ multiplex PCR; TCRdb's copy has only in-frame clones and lacks some. The sample holds roughly 90,000 clones; 91% are singletons and the top ten take around 8.7%. CDR1 is MDHEN, CDR2 SYDVKM, per germline. V was cut by 5 bases and J by 6 bases, with 16 bases left in between. The CDR3 loop spans 14 amino acids. The source was CD4+ or CD8+ T cells sorted from blood, collected in a trial of the OX40 agonist ivuxolimab. The sequence derives from an adult with an advanced solid tumor such as melanoma, head and neck, liver or kidney cancer. The chain has TRBV28 and TRBJ1-2; no clear D gene. In DNA form, the CDR3 reads TGTGCCAGCAGTATCATCGGGGTATACGATGGCTACACCTTC. As protein: CASSIIGVYDGYTF.